This T cell receptor (beta chain) originates from a study of T cell repertoires in cytomegalovirus infection. The overall study: Matching HLA type, along with CMV infection, was indicated by public TCR beta signatures. Regarding the study as a whole: Totalled public TCR beta family frequency picked out people who carried CMV plus the relevant HLA. CMV-specific HLA-C-restricted TCR beta clonotypes dominated the ex vivo response.

Germline loops: CDR1 MDHEN, CDR2 SYDVKM. The V segment lost 5 bases and the J segment 4 bases; nucleotides outside the gene matches: 6. The CDR3 is 14 amino acids. TCRdb reprocessed the reads via MiXCR and lists one record per CDR3 protein. The table includes fewer than 700,000 distinct CDR3 sequences, more than 20% detected once. This clonotype was counted a few times. Its matching antigen is unknown. The chain carries TRBV28 and TRBJ1-2; the match to TRBD1 covers 8 bases. This sequence originates from a human donor in good health (CMV status not recorded). Some clones in this sample may be carry-over from other donors' samples. The sample consisted of CD8+ T cells from PBMCs. The CDR3 DNA reads as TGTGCCAGCAGTCATCGTGGGACAGGCTATGGCTACACCTTC. Its translation: CASSHRGTGYGYTF.